Listed below are T cell receptor beta chains from one sample, sequenced in a study of shared T cell receptors in the human thymus. Sequencing was performed with immunoSEQ multiplex PCR; in TCRdb, only in-frame clones are kept and a portion is missing. In the table there are 700,000 or so clones, 80% to 90% of which are singletons. These data were likewise used in another study, on human thymus T cells.

The sequenced material came from thymocytes. The receptors originated from a girl in the first two years of life with a congenital heart defect. CDR3s include the opening cysteine and the closing phenylalanine or tryptophan. D genes are given only for firm matches. The size of a clone is reported for some rows only, either as once, few or many, or as a class for expanded clones.

NA TRBJ1-1 TRBV9 TRBD1 TGTGCCAGCAGCGCGGGACAGGGGGCCGAGAACACTGAAGCTTTCTTT CASSAGQGAENTEAFF
NA TRBJ1-1 TRBV6-1 NA TGTGCCAGCACGGGCCTCAGGGGAAGAGTTGAAGCTTTCTTT CASTGLRGRVEAFF
NA TRBJ1-4 TRBV9 TRBD1 TGTGCCAGCAGCGCTACCAGACAGGGAGCAACTAATGAAAAACTGTTTTTT CASSATRQGATNEKLFF
NA TRBJ1-1 TRBV14 TRBD1 TGTGCCAGCAGCCAAGGGGGACAGAGGACTGAAGCTTTCTTT CASSQGGQRTEAFF
NA TRBJ2-1 TRBV19 TRBD1 TGTGCCAGTAGTAACCGGGACAGGGGGCCCTACGAGCAGTTCTTC CASSNRDRGPYEQFF
NA TRBJ2-7 TRBV14 NA TGTGCCAGCAGCCAAGATCCCGGACAGTTTAGACCCTACGAGCAGTACTTC CASSQDPGQFRPYEQYF
once TRBJ1-6 TRBV27 TRBD1 TGTGCCAGCAGCCCGGGACAGAATAATTCACCCCTCCACTTT CASSPGQNNSPLHF
NA TRBJ2-3 TRBV10-3 TRBD2 TGTGCCATCAGTTTTCCTAGCGGTTTCAGCACAGATACGCAGTATTTT CAISFPSGFSTDTQYF
NA TRBJ1-1 TRBV5-1 NA TGCGCCAGCAGCTGGACAGCTATGAACACTGAAGCTTTCTTT CASSWTAMNTEAFF
NA TRBJ2-7 TRBV15 NA TGTGCCACTGGTGGGCCTTGGGAGCAGTACTTC CATGGPWEQYF
NA TRBJ2-3 TRBV29-1 TRBD2 TGCAGCGGGACTAGCGGGGAGCGGGAGGGAGATACGCAGTATTTT CSGTSGEREGDTQYF
NA TRBJ1-1 TRBV7-6 TRBD1 TGTGCCAGCAGCTTAGTAGGGGGCCGGGGGCCCGGCCTGAACACTGAAGCTTTCTTT CASSLVGGRGPGLNTEAFF
NA TRBJ2-3 TRBV29-1 NA TGCAGCGTTGAGGGCTTTTTGGTTAGCGGTAGCACAGATACGCAGTATTTT CSVEGFLVSGSTDTQYF
once TRBJ2-1 TRBV7-2 TRBD2 TGTGCCAGCAGCTTCACTAGCGGGGGGCATATTGAGCAGTTCTTC CASSFTSGGHIEQFF
NA TRBJ1-1 TRBV6-1 NA TGTGCCAGCAGTCCGACAGTTTACGGGAACACTGAAGCTTTCTTT CASSPTVYGNTEAFF
once TRBJ2-3 TRBV5-1 TRBD1 TGCGCCAGCAGCTTGCCCGGGACAGGGGCTTCTACGCAGTATTTT CASSLPGTGASTQYF
NA TRBJ1-6 TRBV6-5 TRBD1 TGTGCCAGCAGCGTCTCCGGGACAGGGAATTCACCCCTCCACTTT CASSVSGTGNSPLHF
NA TRBJ1-1 TRBV25-1 NA TGTGCCAGCAGTGAATCGAAACAGATGAACACTGAAGCTTTCTTT CASSESKQMNTEAFF
NA TRBJ1-4 TRBV28 NA TGTGCCAGCAGTTTATGGACGGGGCGGGAGGGGCCCGGAAAACTGTTTTTT CASSLWTGREGPGKLFF
NA TRBJ1-1 TRBV10-1 NA TGCGCCAGCAGTGAGTTCGGGGTTGATAGCACTGAAGCTTTCTTT CASSEFGVDSTEAFF
NA TRBJ1-2 TRBV4-3 NA TGCGCCAGCAGCCAAGATCCACAGCGGACCTATGGCTACACCTTC CASSQDPQRTYGYTF
once TRBJ2-5 TRBV28 NA TGTGCCAGCAGTTTAAGGCAGGTCGAAGAGACCCAGTACTTC CASSLRQVEETQYF
NA TRBJ1-4 TRBV6-5 NA TGTGCCAGCAGTAGGACACCCCGAACCAATGAAAAACTGTTTTTT CASSRTPRTNEKLFF
NA TRBJ1-2 TRBV28 NA TGTGCCAGCAGCTCACCGCCGTGGACAGCCGTCTATGGCTACACCTTC CASSSPPWTAVYGYTF
few TRBJ2-2 TRBV19 TRBD1 TGTGCCAGTAGTATAAAAAGGGGGCCCGGGGAGCTGTTTTTT CASSIKRGPGELFF
NA TRBJ2-7 TRBV6-5 TRBD1 TGTGCCAGCAGCCCCGCCCCGACAGGGGATGAGCAGTACTTC CASSPAPTGDEQYF
NA TRBJ1-4 TRBV9 TRBD1 TGTGCCAGCAGCGTAGAGACAGGGGGACGCTCTAATGAAAAACTGTTTTTT CASSVETGGRSNEKLFF
NA TRBJ1-1 TRBV12-5 NA TGTGCTAGTGGTTTGGGTACCAGGGGAGCGGGGACTGAAGCTTTCTTT CASGLGTRGAGTEAFF
NA TRBJ1-2 TRBV5-5 NA TGTGCCAGCAGCTTGGCCGGCTATGGCTACACCTTC CASSLAGYGYTF
NA TRBJ2-3 TRBV5-4 TRBD2 TGTGCCAGCAGCTTGGTGAGCGGGACCTCCCACGATACGCAGTATTTT CASSLVSGTSHDTQYF